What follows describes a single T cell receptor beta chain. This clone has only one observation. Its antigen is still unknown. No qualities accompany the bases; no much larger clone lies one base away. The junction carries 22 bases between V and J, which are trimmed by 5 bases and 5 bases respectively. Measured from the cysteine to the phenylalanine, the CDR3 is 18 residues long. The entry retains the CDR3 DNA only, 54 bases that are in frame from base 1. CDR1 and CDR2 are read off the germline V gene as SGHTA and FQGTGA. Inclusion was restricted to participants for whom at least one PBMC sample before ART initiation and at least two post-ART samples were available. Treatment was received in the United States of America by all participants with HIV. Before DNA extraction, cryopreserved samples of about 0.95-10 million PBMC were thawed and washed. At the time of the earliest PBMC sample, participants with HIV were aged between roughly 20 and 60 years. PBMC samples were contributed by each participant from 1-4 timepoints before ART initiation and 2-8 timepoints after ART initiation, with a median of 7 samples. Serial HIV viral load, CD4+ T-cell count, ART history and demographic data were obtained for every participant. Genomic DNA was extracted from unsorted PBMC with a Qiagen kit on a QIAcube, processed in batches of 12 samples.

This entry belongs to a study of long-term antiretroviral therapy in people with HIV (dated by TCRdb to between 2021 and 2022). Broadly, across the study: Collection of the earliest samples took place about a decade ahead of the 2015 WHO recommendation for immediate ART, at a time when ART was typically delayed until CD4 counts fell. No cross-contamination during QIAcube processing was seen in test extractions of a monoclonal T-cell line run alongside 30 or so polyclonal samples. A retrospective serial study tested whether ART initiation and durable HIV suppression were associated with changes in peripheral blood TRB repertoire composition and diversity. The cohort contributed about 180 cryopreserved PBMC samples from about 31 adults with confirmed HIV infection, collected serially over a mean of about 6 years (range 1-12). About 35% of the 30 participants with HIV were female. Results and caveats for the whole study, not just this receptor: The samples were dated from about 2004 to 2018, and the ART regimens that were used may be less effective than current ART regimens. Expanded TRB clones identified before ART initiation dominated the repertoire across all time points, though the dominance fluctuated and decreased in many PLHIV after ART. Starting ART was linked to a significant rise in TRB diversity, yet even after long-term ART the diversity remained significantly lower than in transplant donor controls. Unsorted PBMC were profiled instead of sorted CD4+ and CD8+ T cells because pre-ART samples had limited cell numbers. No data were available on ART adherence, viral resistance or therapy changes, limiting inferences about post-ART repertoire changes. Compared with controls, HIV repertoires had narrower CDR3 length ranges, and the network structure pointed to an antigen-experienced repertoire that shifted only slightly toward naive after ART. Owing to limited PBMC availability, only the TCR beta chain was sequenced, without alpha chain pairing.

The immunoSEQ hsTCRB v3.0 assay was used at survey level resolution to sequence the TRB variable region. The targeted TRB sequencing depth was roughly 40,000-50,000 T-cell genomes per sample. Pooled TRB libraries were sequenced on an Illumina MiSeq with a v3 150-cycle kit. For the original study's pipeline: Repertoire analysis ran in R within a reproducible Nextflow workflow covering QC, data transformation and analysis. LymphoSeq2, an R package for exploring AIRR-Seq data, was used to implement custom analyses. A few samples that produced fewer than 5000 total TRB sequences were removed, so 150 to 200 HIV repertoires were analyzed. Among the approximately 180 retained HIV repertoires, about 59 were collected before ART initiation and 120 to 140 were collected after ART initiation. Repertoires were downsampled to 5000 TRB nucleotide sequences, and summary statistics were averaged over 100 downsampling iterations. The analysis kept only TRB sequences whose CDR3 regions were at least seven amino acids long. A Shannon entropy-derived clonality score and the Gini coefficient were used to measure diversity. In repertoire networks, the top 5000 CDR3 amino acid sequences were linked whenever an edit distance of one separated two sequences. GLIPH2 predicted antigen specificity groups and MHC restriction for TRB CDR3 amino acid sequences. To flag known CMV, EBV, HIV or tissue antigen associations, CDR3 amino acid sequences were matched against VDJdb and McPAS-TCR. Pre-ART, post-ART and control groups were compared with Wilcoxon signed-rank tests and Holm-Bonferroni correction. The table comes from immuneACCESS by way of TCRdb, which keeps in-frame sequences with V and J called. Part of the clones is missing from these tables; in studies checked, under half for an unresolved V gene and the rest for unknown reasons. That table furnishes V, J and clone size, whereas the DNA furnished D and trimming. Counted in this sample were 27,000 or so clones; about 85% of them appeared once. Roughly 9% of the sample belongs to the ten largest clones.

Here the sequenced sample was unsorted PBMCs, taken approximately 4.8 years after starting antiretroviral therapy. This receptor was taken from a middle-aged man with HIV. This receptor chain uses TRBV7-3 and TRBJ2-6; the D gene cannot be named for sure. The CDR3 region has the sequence CASSILKRLQSRANVLTF. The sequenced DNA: TGTGCCAGCAGCATATTGAAACGCTTACAAAGTCGGGCCAACGTCCTGACTTTC.